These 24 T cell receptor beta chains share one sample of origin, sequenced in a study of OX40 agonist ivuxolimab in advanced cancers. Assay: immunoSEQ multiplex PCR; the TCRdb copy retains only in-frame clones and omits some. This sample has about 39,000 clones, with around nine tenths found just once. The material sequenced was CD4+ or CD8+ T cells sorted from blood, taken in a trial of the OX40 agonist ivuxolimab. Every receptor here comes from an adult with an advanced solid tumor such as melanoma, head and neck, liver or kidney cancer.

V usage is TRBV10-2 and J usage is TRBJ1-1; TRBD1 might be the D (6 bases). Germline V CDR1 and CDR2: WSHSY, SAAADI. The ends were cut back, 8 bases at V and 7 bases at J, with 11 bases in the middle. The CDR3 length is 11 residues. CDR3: CASGQGYEAFF. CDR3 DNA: TGCGCCAGCGGGCAGGGGTATGAAGCTTTCTTT.

The CDR3, as DNA: TGTGCCAGCATATACACTATGGGAACTGAAGCTTTCTTT. Translating it yields CASIYTMGTEAFF. The chain employs TRBV28 and TRBJ1-1; D is ambiguous. The V gene's germline CDR1 is MDHEN and CDR2 SYDVKM. V was cut by 7 bases and J by 5 bases, with 14 bases left in between. CDR3 length: 13 residues.

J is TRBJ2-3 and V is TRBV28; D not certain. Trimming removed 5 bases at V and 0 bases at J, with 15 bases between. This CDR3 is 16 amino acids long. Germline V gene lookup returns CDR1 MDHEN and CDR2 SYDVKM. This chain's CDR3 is CASSPILWSSTDTQYF. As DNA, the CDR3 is TGTGCCAGCAGTCCCATCTTATGGTCTAGCACAGATACGCAGTATTTT.

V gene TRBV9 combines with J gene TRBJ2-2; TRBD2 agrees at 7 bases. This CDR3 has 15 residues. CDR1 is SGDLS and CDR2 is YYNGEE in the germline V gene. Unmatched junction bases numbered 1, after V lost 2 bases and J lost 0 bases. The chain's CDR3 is CASSVGLANTGELFF. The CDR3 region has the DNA TGTGCCAGCAGCGTCGGACTAGCGAACACCGGGGAGCTGTTTTTT.

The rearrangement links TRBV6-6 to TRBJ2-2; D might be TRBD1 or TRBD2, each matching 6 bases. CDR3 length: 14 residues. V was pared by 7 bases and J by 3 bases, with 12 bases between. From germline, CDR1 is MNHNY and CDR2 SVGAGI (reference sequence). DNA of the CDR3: TGTGCCAGCAAGGGGGGAGAGGACACCGGGGAGCTGTTTTTT. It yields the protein CASKGGEDTGELFF.

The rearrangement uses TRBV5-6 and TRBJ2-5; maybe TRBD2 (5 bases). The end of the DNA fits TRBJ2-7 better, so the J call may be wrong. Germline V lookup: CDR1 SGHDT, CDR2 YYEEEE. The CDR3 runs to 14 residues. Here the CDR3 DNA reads TGTGCCAGCACCGAGGGTGACCCGATGGGCGAGCAGTACTTC. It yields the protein CASTEGDPMGEQYF.

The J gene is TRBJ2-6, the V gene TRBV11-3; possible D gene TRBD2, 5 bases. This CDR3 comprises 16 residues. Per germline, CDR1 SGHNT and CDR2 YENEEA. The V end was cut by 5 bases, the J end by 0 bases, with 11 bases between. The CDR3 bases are TGTGCCAGCAGCCCAGGACTTCTCTCTGGGGCCAACGTCCTGACTTTC. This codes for CASSPGLLSGANVLTF.

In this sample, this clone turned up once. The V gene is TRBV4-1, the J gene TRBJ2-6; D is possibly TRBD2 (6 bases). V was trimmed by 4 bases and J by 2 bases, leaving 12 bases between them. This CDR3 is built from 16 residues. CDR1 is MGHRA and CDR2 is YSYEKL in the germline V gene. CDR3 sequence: CASSLHRETGANVLTF. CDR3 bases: TGCGCCAGCAGCCTGCATCGGGAGACTGGGGCCAACGTCCTGACTTTC.

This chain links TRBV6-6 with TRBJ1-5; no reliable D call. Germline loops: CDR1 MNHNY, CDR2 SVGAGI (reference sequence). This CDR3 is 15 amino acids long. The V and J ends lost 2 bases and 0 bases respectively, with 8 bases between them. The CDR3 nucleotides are TGTGCCAGCAGTTACATGGGAGTTAGCAATCAGCCCCAGCATTTT. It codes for CASSYMGVSNQPQHF.

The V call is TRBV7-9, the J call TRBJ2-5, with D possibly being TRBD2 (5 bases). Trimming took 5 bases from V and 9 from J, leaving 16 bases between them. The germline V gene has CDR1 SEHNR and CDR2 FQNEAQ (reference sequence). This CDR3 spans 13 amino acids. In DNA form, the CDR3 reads TGTGCCAGCAGCCTGACCCCGGAGAGGGCCCAGTACTTC. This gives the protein CASSLTPERAQYF. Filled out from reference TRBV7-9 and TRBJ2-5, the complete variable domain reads DTGVSQNPRHKITKRGQNVTFRCDPISEHNRLYWYRQTLGQGPEFLTYFQNEAQLEKSRLLSDRFSAERPKGSFSTLEIQRTEQGDSAMYLCASSLTPERAQYFGPGTRLLVL.

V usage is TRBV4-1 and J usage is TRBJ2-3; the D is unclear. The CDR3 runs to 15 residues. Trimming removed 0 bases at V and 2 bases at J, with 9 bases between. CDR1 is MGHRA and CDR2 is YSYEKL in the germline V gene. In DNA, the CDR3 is TGCGCCAGCAGCCAAGATTTTGGCTCCACAGATACGCAGTATTTT. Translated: CASSQDFGSTDTQYF.

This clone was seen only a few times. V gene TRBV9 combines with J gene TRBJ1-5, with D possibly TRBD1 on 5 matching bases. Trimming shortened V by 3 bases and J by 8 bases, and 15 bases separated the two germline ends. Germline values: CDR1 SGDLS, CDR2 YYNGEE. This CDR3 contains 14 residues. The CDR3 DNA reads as TGTGCCAGCAGCGCCGGGGGGGATCTTGAGCCCCAGCATTTT. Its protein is CASSAGGDLEPQHF.

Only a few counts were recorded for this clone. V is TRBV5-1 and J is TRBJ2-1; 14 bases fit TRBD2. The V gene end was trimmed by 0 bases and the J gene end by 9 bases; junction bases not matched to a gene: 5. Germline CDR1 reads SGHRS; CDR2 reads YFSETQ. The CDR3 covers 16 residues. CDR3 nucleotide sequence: TGCGCCAGCAGCTTGGCGGGGACTAGCGGGAGTTCTGAGCAGTTCTTC. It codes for CASSLAGTSGSSEQFF. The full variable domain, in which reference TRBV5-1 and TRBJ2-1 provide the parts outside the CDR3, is KAGVTQTPRYLIKTRGQQVTLSCSPISGHRSVSWYQQTPGQGLQFLFEYFSETQRNKGNFPGRFSGRQFSNSRSEMNVSTLELGDSALYLCASSLAGTSGSSEQFFGPGTRLTVL.

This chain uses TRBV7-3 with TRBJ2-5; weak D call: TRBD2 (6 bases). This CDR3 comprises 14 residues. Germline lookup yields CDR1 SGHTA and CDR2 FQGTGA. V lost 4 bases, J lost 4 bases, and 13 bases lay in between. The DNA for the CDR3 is TGTGCCAGCAGCTCCAGCGCGGGACCAGAGACCCAGTACTTC. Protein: CASSSSAGPETQYF.

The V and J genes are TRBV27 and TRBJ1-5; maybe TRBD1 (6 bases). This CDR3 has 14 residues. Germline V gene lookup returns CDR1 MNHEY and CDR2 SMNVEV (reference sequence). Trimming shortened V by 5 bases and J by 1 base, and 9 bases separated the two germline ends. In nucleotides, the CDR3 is TGTGCCAGCAGTAAAGGGACAAGCAATCAGCCCCAGCATTTT. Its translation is CASSKGTSNQPQHF.

The CDR3 reads CASTTGNYGYTF. The CDR3 DNA sequence: TGTGCCAGCACAACGGGAAACTATGGCTACACCTTC. This chain joins TRBV25-1 and TRBJ1-2; D unresolved. Germline V CDR1 and CDR2: MGHDK, SYGVNS. The V and J ends lost 7 bases and 2 bases respectively, with 8 bases between them. CDR3 length: 12 amino acids.

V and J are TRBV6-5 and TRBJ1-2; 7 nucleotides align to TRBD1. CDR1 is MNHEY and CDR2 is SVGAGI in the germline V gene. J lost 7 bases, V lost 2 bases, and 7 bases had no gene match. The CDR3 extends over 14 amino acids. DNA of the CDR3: TGTGCCAGCAGTTACACAGGGGAAATTATTGGCTACACCTTC. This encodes CASSYTGEIIGYTF.

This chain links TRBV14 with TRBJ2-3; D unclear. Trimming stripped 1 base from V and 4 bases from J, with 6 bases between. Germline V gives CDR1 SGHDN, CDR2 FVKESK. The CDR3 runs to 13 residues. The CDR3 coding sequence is TGTGCCAGCAGCCAAGTCGTCGCAGATACGCAGTATTTT. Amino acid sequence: CASSQVVADTQYF.

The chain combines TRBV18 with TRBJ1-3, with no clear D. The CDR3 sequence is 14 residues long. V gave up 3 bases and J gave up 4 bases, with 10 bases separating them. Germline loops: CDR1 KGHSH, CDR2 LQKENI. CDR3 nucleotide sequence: TGTGCCAGCTCACCTGGAGGATGGGGAAACACCATATATTTT. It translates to CASSPGGWGNTIYF. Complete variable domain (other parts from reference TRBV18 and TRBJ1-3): NAGVMQNPRHLVRRRGQEARLRCSPMKGHSHVYWYRQLPEEGLKFMVYLQKENIIDESGMPKERFSAEFPKEGPSILRIQQVVRGDSAAYFCASSPGGWGNTIYFGEGSWLTVV.

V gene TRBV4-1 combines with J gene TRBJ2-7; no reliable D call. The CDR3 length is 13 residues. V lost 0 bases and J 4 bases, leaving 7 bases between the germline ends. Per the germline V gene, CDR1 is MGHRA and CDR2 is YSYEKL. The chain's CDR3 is CASSQDRGYEQYF. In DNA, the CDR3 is TGCGCCAGCAGCCAAGATCGAGGATACGAGCAGTACTTC.

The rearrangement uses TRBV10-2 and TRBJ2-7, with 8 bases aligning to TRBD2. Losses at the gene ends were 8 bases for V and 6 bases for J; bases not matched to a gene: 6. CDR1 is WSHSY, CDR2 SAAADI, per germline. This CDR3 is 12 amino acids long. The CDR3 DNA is TGCGCCAGCGGAGCGGGGGTGGTCGAGCAGTACTTC. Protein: CASGAGVVEQYF.

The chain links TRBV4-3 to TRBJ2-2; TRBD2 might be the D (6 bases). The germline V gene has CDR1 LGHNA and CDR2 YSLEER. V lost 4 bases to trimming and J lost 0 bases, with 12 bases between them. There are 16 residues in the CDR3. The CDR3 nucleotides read TGCGCCAGCAGCCCGATAGCGGACACGAACACCGGGGAGCTGTTTTTT. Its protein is CASSPIADTNTGELFF.

CDR3 nucleotide sequence: TGCGCCAGCAGCCAAGAGGGGTTGGTTGGGAGAGCCTACGAGCAGTACTTC. It yields the protein CASSQEGLVGRAYEQYF. The chain uses TRBV4-1 and TRBJ2-7; a possible D gene is TRBD2 (5 bases). The CDR3 covers 17 residues. CDR1 is MGHRA, CDR2 YSYEKL, per germline. With 0 bases removed from V and 2 bases from J, the gap between germline ends came to 17 bases.

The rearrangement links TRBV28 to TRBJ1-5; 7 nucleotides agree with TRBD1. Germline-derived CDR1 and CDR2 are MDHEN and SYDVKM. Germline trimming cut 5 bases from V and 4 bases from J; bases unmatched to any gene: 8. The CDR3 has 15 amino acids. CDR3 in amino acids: CASSPQGVGNQPQHF. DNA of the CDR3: TGTGCCAGCAGTCCGCAGGGGGTTGGGAATCAGCCCCAGCATTTT.